This record covers a single T cell receptor (beta chain). Its specificity is unknown. TCRdb called the reads again in MiXCR, with one record for every CDR3 protein. The sample lists 900,000 to 950,000 distinct CDR3 sequences; around 32% were seen once. These data belong to a study of T cell repertoires in cytomegalovirus infection. On the study more broadly: Indications of both CMV infection and matching HLA type were provided by public TCR beta signatures.

Study-wide results and caveats: Dominating the ex vivo response were TCR beta clonotypes that were CMV-specific and HLA-C-restricted. CMV carriers with the relevant HLA were identified by cumulative public TCR beta family frequency.

This CDR3 has 14 amino acids. Germline CDR1 and CDR2: SGHTA and FQGNSA. Trimming removed 4 bases from V and 1 base from J, with 10 bases in between. Sequencing was performed on cultured CD8+ T cells from PBMCs, taken from culture after CMV antigen stimulation. The sequence derives from a human donor in good health (CMV status not recorded). Some clones in this sample may be carry-over from other donors' samples. The chain recombines TRBV7-2 with TRBJ1-1; D is uncertain. The CDR3 reads CASSSGFPNTEAFF. The CDR3 DNA follows: TGTGCCAGCAGCTCCGGCTTTCCGAACACTGAAGCTTTCTTT. The entire variable domain, with the rest obtained from reference TRBV7-2 and TRBJ1-1, is as follows: GAGVSQSPSNKVTEKGKDVELRCDPISGHTALYWYRQSLGQGLEFLIYFQGNSAPDKSGLPSDRFSAERTGGSVSTLTIQRTQQEDSAVYLCASSSGFPNTEAFFGQGTRLTVV.